These T cell receptor beta chains were read from a single sample in a study of OX40 agonist ivuxolimab in advanced cancers. The protocol was immunoSEQ multiplex PCR, while the TCRdb copy is restricted to in-frame clones and leaves out a portion. The sample shows about 98,000 clones, 85% to 95% of them seen only once. The sample here was CD4+ or CD8+ T cells sorted from blood, taken in a trial of the OX40 agonist ivuxolimab. Receptors originate from an adult with an advanced solid tumor such as melanoma, head and neck, liver or kidney cancer. Each CDR3 is given with its conserved first and last residue. A D gene is named only where the DNA matches it firmly. For some rows the clone size is stated as once, few or many, or as a class when expanded; others skip it.

CDR3 DNA	CDR3 protein	D gene	V gene	J gene	clone size
TGCAGCGTCCGGGACAGGACCTACGAGCAGTACTTC	CSVRDRTYEQYF	TRBD1	TRBV29-1	TRBJ2-7	-
TGTGCCAGCAGCCTTTATCATGGGGCGTACAATGAGCAGTTCTTC	CASSLYHGAYNEQFF	-	TRBV25-1	TRBJ2-1	-
TGTGCCAGCAGTGTCCAGATGAACACTGAAGCTTTCTTT	CASSVQMNTEAFF	-	TRBV6-1	TRBJ1-1	-
TGTGCCAGCAGTGAAGCGGGACTAGCGGGAGCTGAGCAGTTCTTC	CASSEAGLAGAEQFF	TRBD2	TRBV6-1	TRBJ2-1	-
TGTGCCAGTACCAGGGAGTTTAACTATGGCTACACCTTC	CASTREFNYGYTF	-	TRBV19	TRBJ1-2	-
TGTGCCAGCAGCGTAGACGATTGGGGCTACACCTTC	CASSVDDWGYTF	-	TRBV9	TRBJ1-2	-
TGTGCCAGCAGCTTGAACACCGGGGAGCTGTTTTTT	CASSLNTGELFF	-	TRBV9	TRBJ2-2	-
TGCAGCGTTGAAGGACTTTTCCCCAATGAAAAACTGTTTTTT	CSVEGLFPNEKLFF	-	TRBV29-1	TRBJ1-4	-
TGCGCCAGCAGCCAAAAGCTCAGATCTAGCGGGGGACCATCTAGCACAGATACGCAGTATTTT	CASSQKLRSSGGPSSTDTQYF	TRBD2	TRBV4-3	TRBJ2-3	once
TGTGCCAGCAGCTTCGGGGGAGGCGAGACCCAGTACTTC	CASSFGGGETQYF	-	TRBV5-5	TRBJ2-5	-
TGTGCCAGCGTCCGCGGGAGGGCGTACGAGCAGTACTTC	CASVRGRAYEQYF	TRBD2	TRBV28	TRBJ2-7	-
TGTGCCAGTATGGCCGAAAACACCGGGGAGCTGTTTTTT	CASMAENTGELFF	-	TRBV2	TRBJ2-2	-
TGTGCCAGCAGTTTGACAGGGACCTTCTACAATGAGCAGTTCTTC	CASSLTGTFYNEQFF	TRBD1	TRBV28	TRBJ2-1	-